This entry is about one T cell receptor beta chain. The data derive from a study of cytomegalovirus exposure and HLA in healthy donors. The PCR ran on 60 Vbeta and 13 Jbeta primers. Sequencing was performed with immunoSEQ multiplex PCR; in TCRdb, only in-frame clones are kept and a portion is missing. The profile shows about 130,000 clones, around four fifths of them singletons. The CDR3 sequence is 14 residues long. CDR1 and CDR2 from the germline V gene are WNHNN and SYGVQD (reference sequence). V was clipped by 4 bases and J by 7 bases; unmatched bases: 7. The V gene is TRBV10-1, the J gene TRBJ2-3; TRBD2 matches at 8 bases. Sequencing was carried out using PBMCs. The source of this sequence is a female donor in good health and CMV-seronegative. The CDR3 nucleotides read TGCGCCAGCAGTGGCTCGGCTAGCGGGTATACGCAGTATTTT. It translates to CASSGSASGYTQYF.